Listed here is a single T cell receptor (beta chain). The CDR3 consists of 12 residues. Between the trimmed V and J ends, which lost 1 base and 7 bases, there was a span of 7 bases. CDR1 SEHNR and CDR2 FQNEAQ come from the germline V gene (reference sequence). Expressed TCRB transcripts got sequenced, as all isolated RNA was reverse transcribed. Mean read depth for naive, central memory and regulatory T cell samples was around 3.5 million reads. The protocol was immunoSEQ multiplex PCR, while the TCRdb copy is restricted to in-frame clones and leaves out a portion. The sample contains some 360,000 clones, roughly a fifth of which appear only once. These data belong to a study of beta chain features in type 1 diabetes. Looking at the study overall: Across every sample, around 98 million sorted cells were examined in total.

J is TRBJ1-2 and V is TRBV7-9; tentative D call: TRBD1 (6 bases). Source material: naive CD4+ T cells from blood. This TCR was recovered from a woman between 18 and 30 years old in good health. CDR3 sequence: CASSLGGLGYTF. In nucleotides, the CDR3 is TGTGCCAGCAGCTTAGGGGGGCTTGGCTACACCTTC.